This T cell receptor beta chain was sequenced for a study of cytotoxic CD8 clonotypes in ibrutinib-treated CLL (dated by TCRdb to about 2021). A note on the overall study: The cohort had about a dozen relapsed/refractory and more than 14 treatment-naive patients; 17 to 18 were IGHV unmutated. Of the roughly 86 people in the trial, about two dozen had longitudinal samples available. Every remission and progressive disease sample was obtained while ibrutinib was still being received by the patients. On average, each sample had roughly 230,000 productive templates and 96,000 or so productive rearrangements. Partial responses were observed in about 24 patients and complete responses in 2; after a median follow-up of roughly 62 months, remission was maintained in roughly 14 patients and progression was observed in 12. Cryopreserved peripheral blood mononuclear cells were collected at three points: before therapy, at response, and at either sustained remission or disease progression. Response samples were obtained after a median of approximately 12 months of treatment, with a range of roughly 6 to 40 months.

The goal of deep resolution MiSeq sequencing was a depth between 1 in 1 million and 1 in 200,000 T cells, and coverage averaged 10x per clonotype. TCR beta libraries were generated with the immunoSEQ hsTCRB Kit. As for the original processing: Data were analyzed with ImmunoSEQ Data Assistant and ImmunoSEQ Analyzer, with V, D and J genes assigned per IMGT definitions. Clonality, with values ranging from 0 to 1, was calculated as one minus the normalized Shannon entropy of productive rearrangement frequencies. Public clonotype analysis was restricted to overrepresented clonotypes comprising at least 0.05% of each patient's repertoire. Approximately 12 age-matched healthy donor repertoires from immuneACCESS were used as controls for clonality. Not all clones reach the TCRdb copy of this immuneACCESS table, which keeps in-frame sequences only. Checked studies attribute under half of the gap to unresolved V genes and leave the rest unexplained. That table supplies the V and J calls and clone size; D and trimming were determined from the DNA. Here the sample has some 200,000 clones; approximately 68% occur a single time. 10% to 15% of the sample belongs to the ten largest clones.

Concerning this clone: Its antigen remains undetermined. The input lacks base qualities; no much larger clone sits a single base away.

In the germline V gene (reference sequence), CDR1 corresponds to SGHNT and CDR2 to YYREEE. Inclusive of the bounding cysteine and phenylalanine, the CDR3 is 14 residues long. Only the CDR3 region is kept as DNA, spanning 42 bases read in frame from base 1. V is trimmed back by 4 bases and J by 4 bases, and the junction contains 7 bases that no gene match accounts for. The time point label on this specimen signifies: roughly 2 years on ibrutinib. For TCR beta library preparation, approximately 1.9 micrograms of genomic DNA was extracted from cryopreserved PBMCs. High-throughput TCR beta sequencing was performed on longitudinal blood samples from CLL patients receiving ibrutinib monotherapy. The patients were enrolled in a single-center, open-label phase 2 trial of ibrutinib monotherapy. Broad study findings and their caveats: Public clonotypes were rare and either shrank or stayed stable during treatment, and the rise in clonality at ibrutinib response reflected expansion of private clonotypes. Sustained-remission and progressing patients did not have matched sampling times, and lymph node repertoires were not examined. Clonality increased at ibrutinib response, stayed stable in sustained remission, and fell back toward baseline at progression. At baseline, clonality was higher than in age-matched healthy donors and showed a strong correlation with circulating CD8+ T-cell counts.

The source material was PBMCs, sampled after 24 months of ibrutinib treatment. This sequence uses TRBV5-4 and TRBJ1-2; TRBD1 matches 7 bases in the middle. The receptor was derived from a human donor with chronic lymphocytic leukemia. The DNA sequence is given as TGTGCCAGCAGCAACTCCGGACAGGTCTATGGCTACACCTTC. Its protein reads: CASSNSGQVYGYTF.